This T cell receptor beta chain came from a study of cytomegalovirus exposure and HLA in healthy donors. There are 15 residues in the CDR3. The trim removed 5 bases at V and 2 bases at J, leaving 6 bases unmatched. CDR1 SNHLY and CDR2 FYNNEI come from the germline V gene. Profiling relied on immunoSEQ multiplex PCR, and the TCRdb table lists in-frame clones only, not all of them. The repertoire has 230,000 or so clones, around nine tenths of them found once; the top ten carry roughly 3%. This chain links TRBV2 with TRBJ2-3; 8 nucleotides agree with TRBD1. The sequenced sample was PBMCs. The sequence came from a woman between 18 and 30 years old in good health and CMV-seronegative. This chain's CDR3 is CASSRQGAHTDTQYF. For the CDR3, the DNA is TGTGCCAGCAGTCGCCAGGGGGCCCACACAGATACGCAGTATTTT.